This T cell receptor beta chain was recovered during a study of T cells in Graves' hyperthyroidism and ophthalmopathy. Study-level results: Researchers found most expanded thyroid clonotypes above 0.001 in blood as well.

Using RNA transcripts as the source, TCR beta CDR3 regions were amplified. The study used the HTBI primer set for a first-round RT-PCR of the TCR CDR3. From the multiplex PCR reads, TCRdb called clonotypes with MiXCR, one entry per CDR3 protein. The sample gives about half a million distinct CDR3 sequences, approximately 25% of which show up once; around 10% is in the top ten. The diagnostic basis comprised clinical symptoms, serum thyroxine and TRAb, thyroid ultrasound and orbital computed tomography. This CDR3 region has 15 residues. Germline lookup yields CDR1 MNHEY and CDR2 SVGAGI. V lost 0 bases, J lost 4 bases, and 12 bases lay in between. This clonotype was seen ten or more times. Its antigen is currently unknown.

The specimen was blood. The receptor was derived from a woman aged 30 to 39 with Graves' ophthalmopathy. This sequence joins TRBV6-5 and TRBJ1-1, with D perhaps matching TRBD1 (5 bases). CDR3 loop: CASSYSRGLTTEAFF. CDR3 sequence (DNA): TGTGCCAGCAGTTACTCAAGGGGTTTGACCACTGAAGCTTTCTTT.